These 26 T cell receptor beta chains share one sample of origin, sequenced in a study of T cell responses to AZD1222 COVID-19 vaccine. The method was immunoSEQ multiplex PCR; TCRdb's version includes in-frame clones alone and lacks a portion of them. The data hold roughly 110,000 clones, with approximately 89% observed a single time. Here the sequenced sample was peripheral blood, taken on day 0 of AZD1222 vaccination. All receptors derive from an adult in good health.

The chain couples TRBV5-4 to TRBJ1-3, with D unresolved. The CDR3 spans 16 residues. Trimming shortened V by 2 bases and J by 2 bases, and 14 bases separated the two germline ends. Germline CDR1 and CDR2: SGHNT and YYREEE (reference sequence). CDR3 residues: CASSLGFAGTGNTIYF. Here the CDR3 DNA reads TGTGCCAGCAGCTTAGGCTTTGCCGGGACTGGAAACACCATATATTTT.

The chain has TRBV12-3 or TRBV12-4 and TRBJ2-1; D call uncertain. This CDR3 region has 11 residues. Trimming removed 2 bases from V and 8 bases from J, with 4 bases in between. This chain's CDR3 is CASSLSDEQFF. CDR3 coding DNA: TGTGCCAGCAGTTTATCCGATGAGCAGTTCTTC.

The rearrangement uses TRBV9 and TRBJ1-1, with a possible D match to TRBD1 (6 bases). This CDR3 has 14 residues. Trimming shortened V by 1 base and J by 7 bases, and 14 bases separated the two germline ends. The germline V gene encodes CDR1 SGDLS and CDR2 YYNGEE. CDR3 in amino acids: CASSVSSGAGEAFF. The CDR3 DNA reads TGTGCCAGCAGCGTAAGTTCAGGGGCTGGTGAAGCTTTCTTT.

The chain carries TRBV12-3 or TRBV12-4 and TRBJ1-4; D unclear. This CDR3 is 13 amino acids long. The germline V and J ends were trimmed by 6 bases and 5 bases, with 10 bases remaining between them. The CDR3 bases are TGTGCCAGCAGACAGAGACTAAATGAAAAACTGTTTTTT. This gives the protein CASRQRLNEKLFF.

The rearrangement uses TRBV30 and TRBJ2-2; TRBD1 might be the D (6 bases). The CDR3 is 16 residues long. The V gene lost 5 bases and the J gene lost 2 bases, with 18 bases spanning the gap. Germline CDR1 GTSNPN, CDR2 SVGIG (reference sequence). Here the CDR3 DNA reads TGTGCCTGGGTAGACAGGAACGCTATAAACACCGGGGAGCTGTTTTTT. This encodes CAWVDRNAINTGELFF.

This sequence joins TRBV12-3 or TRBV12-4 and TRBJ1-1; D is undetermined. Trimming took off 6 bases at V and 4 bases at J, with 12 bases between the two ends. The CDR3 has 13 amino acids. The CDR3 DNA is TGTGCCAGCAGACCCCTGGGATTCACTGAAGCTTTCTTT. As protein: CASRPLGFTEAFF.

The rearrangement links TRBV11-2 to TRBJ2-1; 13 bases match TRBD2. The V segment lost 5 bases and the J segment 8 bases; nucleotides outside the gene matches: 6. The CDR3 runs to 15 residues. In germline, CDR1 is SGHAT, CDR2 FQNNGV. This chain's CDR3 is CASSRTSGGAHEQFF. The CDR3 DNA follows: TGTGCCAGCAGCCGCACTAGCGGGGGGGCCCATGAGCAGTTCTTC.

The chain recombines TRBV10-1 with TRBJ1-1; no reliable D call. V gave up 4 bases and J gave up 7 bases, with 16 bases separating them. CDR1 WNHNN and CDR2 SYGVQD come from the germline V gene (reference sequence). There are 14 residues in the CDR3. The chain's CDR3 is CASSGGRAWGEAFF. CDR3 DNA sequence: TGCGCCAGCAGTGGGGGAAGGGCATGGGGTGAAGCTTTCTTT.

For the CDR3, the DNA is TGTGCCAGAAGCTTGAGCGCAGGGGCGCCAACTAATGAAAAACTGTTTTTT. Residues: CARSLSAGAPTNEKLFF. The gene calls are TRBV5-3 and TRBJ1-4; TRBD1 is a possible D gene (6 bases). TRBV5-3 is marked as an open reading frame, function uncertain. Trimming left V 1 base short and J 0 bases short, with 13 bases between. The CDR3 runs to 17 residues.

The chain combines TRBV15 with TRBJ1-5; maybe TRBD1 (5 bases). The germline V gene has CDR1 LNHNV and CDR2 YYDKDF (reference sequence). Trimming cost V 9 bases and J 6 bases, with 24 bases left between them. The CDR3 consists of 16 residues. The CDR3 region has the DNA TGTGCCACTTCCCGATCGGGGCATGAGGTTCCTCAGCCCCAGCATTTT. It is translated as CATSRSGHEVPQPQHF.

The rearrangement links TRBV7-8 to TRBJ1-2; no clear D gene. Germline V gene lookup returns CDR1 SGHVS and CDR2 FQNEAQ. The CDR3 has 14 amino acids. Trimming cost V 7 bases and J 0 bases, with 12 bases left between them. The CDR3 region is CASTLSPANYGYTF. The CDR3, as DNA: TGTGCCAGCACCTTGTCACCTGCTAACTATGGCTACACCTTC.

The chain is built from TRBV6-2 or TRBV6-3 and TRBJ2-1, with 11 bases that match TRBD2. Losses at the gene ends were 0 bases for V and 6 bases for J; bases not matched to a gene: 10. The CDR3 runs 18 residues. Looked up from germline, CDR1 is MNHEY and CDR2 is SVGEGT. The CDR3 sequence is CASSYSSGGAVILNEQFF. The CDR3 DNA is TGTGCCAGCAGTTACTCTAGCGGGGGGGCGGTCATCCTCAATGAGCAGTTCTTC.

J is TRBJ1-2 and V is TRBV5-1; TRBD1 agrees at 7 bases. This CDR3 region has 14 residues. In germline, CDR1 is SGHRS, CDR2 YFSETQ. J was trimmed by 7 bases and V by 0 bases; bases with no gene match: 6. CDR3 bases: TGCGCCAGCAGCTTGGCCAACGGGGACAGTGGCTACACCTTC. Its protein is CASSLANGDSGYTF. Supplemented by reference TRBV5-1 and TRBJ1-2, the full variable domain reads KAGVTQTPRYLIKTRGQQVTLSCSPISGHRSVSWYQQTPGQGLQFLFEYFSETQRNKGNFPGRFSGRQFSNSRSEMNVSTLELGDSALYLCASSLANGDSGYTFGSGTRLTVV.

CDR3 coding DNA: TGTGCCACCAGCAGAGGGATGATATGGCAGGCGAACACTGAAGCTTTCTTT. This sequence encodes CATSRGMIWQANTEAFF. V and J are TRBV15 and TRBJ1-1; D unresolved. Germline V gene sequence: CDR1 LNHNV, CDR2 YYDKDF (reference sequence). V lost 1 base to trimming and J lost 1 base, with 16 bases between them. This CDR3 has 17 residues.

The gene calls are TRBV6-5 and TRBJ2-5; TRBD2 agrees at 7 bases. The CDR3 contains 14 residues. V gave up 6 bases and J gave up 5 bases; unmatched junction bases: 9. Germline V CDR1 and CDR2: MNHEY, SVGAGI. The CDR3: CASRPPGLMETQYF. CDR3 nucleotide sequence: TGTGCCAGCAGGCCCCCGGGACTAATGGAGACCCAGTACTTC.

The J gene is TRBJ2-3, the V gene TRBV7-2; D gene ambiguous. The V end lost 2 bases, the J end lost 4 bases, and 10 bases lay between the germline ends. The CDR3 consists of 14 residues. Looked up from germline, CDR1 is SGHTA and CDR2 is FQGNSA. The CDR3, as DNA: TGTGCCAGCAGCTTACTCCCAGCAGCAGATACGCAGTATTTT. It yields the protein CASSLLPAADTQYF.

The V and J genes are TRBV9 and TRBJ2-5; D is unresolved. V was shortened by 3 bases and J by 3 bases, with 15 bases between the two germline ends. Germline CDR1 SGDLS, CDR2 YYNGEE. The CDR3 totals 15 residues. CDR3: CASSASGRIEETQYF. The CDR3 region has the DNA TGTGCCAGCAGCGCCTCAGGCCGGATCGAAGAGACCCAGTACTTC.

The chain uses TRBV9 and TRBJ2-1; TRBD2 aligns across 8 bases. In germline, CDR1 is SGDLS, CDR2 YYNGEE. This CDR3 is built from 15 residues. With 4 bases clipped from V and 10 bases from J, the junction kept 13 bases outside the gene matches. The CDR3 DNA follows: TGTGCCAGCAGCCCGGGCGGACTAGCCTTATCCGAGCAGTTCTTC. It translates to CASSPGGLALSEQFF. The entire variable domain, with the rest obtained from reference TRBV9 and TRBJ2-1, is as follows: DSGVTQTPKHLITATGQRVTLRCSPRSGDLSVYWYQQSLDQGLQFLIQYYNGEERAKGNILERFSAQQFPDLHSELNLSSLELGDSALYFCASSPGGLALSEQFFGPGTRLTVL.

The gene calls are TRBV3-1 (or the pseudogene TRBV3-2) and TRBJ2-7; maybe TRBD1 (6 bases). The V gene's germline CDR1 is LGHDT and CDR2 YNNKEL (reference sequence). Trimming cost V 4 bases and J 4 bases, with 14 bases left between them. This CDR3 spans 14 amino acids. In nucleotides, the CDR3 is TGTGCCAGCAGCCCCGGGACACTCGGGTACGAGCAGTACTTC. It specifies CASSPGTLGYEQYF.

A remark on this clone: One end of the junction fails to match germline, which may point to a read error. The chain couples TRBV3-1 (or the pseudogene TRBV3-2) to TRBJ1-1; no clear D. Germline lookup yields CDR1 LGHDT and CDR2 YNNKEL (reference sequence). CDR3 length equals 13 residues. CDR3: CASTQVPNTEAFF. CDR3 coding DNA: TGTGCCAGCACCCAAGTCCCGAACACTGAAGCTTTCTTT.

The J gene is TRBJ1-2, the V gene TRBV3-1 (or the pseudogene TRBV3-2); 7 bases are a match to TRBD1. The junction had 4 bases not matched to a gene; V was cut back by 2 bases and J by 4 bases. The CDR3 has 14 residues. CDR1 and CDR2 from the germline V gene are LGHDT and YNNKEL (reference sequence). CDR3 DNA: TGTGCCAGCAGCCAACGCCCAGGGGGCTATGGCTACACCTTC. Amino acid sequence: CASSQRPGGYGYTF.

V and J are TRBV4-1 and TRBJ1-4; tentative D call: TRBD1 (5 bases). With 0 bases removed from V and 3 bases from J, the gap between germline ends came to 14 bases. Germline V CDR1 and CDR2: MGHRA, YSYEKL. CDR3 length: 17 residues. CDR3 in amino acids: CASSQDEGTGANEKLFF. CDR3 coding DNA: TGCGCCAGCAGCCAAGATGAGGGGACCGGAGCTAATGAAAAACTGTTTTTT.

V and J are TRBV19 and TRBJ2-3, with TRBD2 matching over 10 bases. V lost 3 bases and J lost 3; bases outside the gene matches: 0. Germline V CDR1 and CDR2: LNHDA, SQIVND (reference sequence). The CDR3 is 14 amino acids. CDR3: CASSMGLATDTQYF. CDR3 DNA: TGTGCCAGTAGTATGGGACTAGCGACAGATACGCAGTATTTT. The full variable domain, its missing parts supplied by reference TRBV19 and TRBJ2-3, is DGGITQSPKYLFRKEGQNVTLSCEQNLNHDAMYWYRQDPGQGLRLIYYSQIVNDFQKGDIAEGYSVSREKKESFPLTVTSAQKNPTAFYLCASSMGLATDTQYFGPGTRLTVL.

A single count supports this clone. The chain couples TRBV30 to TRBJ1-5; TRBD1 might be the D (6 bases). The CDR3 length is 13 residues. The germline V and J ends were trimmed by 4 bases and 6 bases, with 13 bases remaining between them. Germline CDR1 reads GTSNPN; CDR2 reads SVGIG (reference sequence). The CDR3 protein is CAWTPPRGQPQHF. The DNA of the CDR3 is TGTGCCTGGACCCCACCCAGGGGTCAGCCCCAGCATTTT.

The count of this clone is one. The rearrangement joins TRBV7-2 to TRBJ2-3; D is ambiguous. Per germline, CDR1 SGHTA and CDR2 FQGNSA. The V end was cut by 3 bases, the J end by 2 bases, with 12 bases between. This CDR3 is 15 amino acids long. The CDR3: CASSFIPPPTDTQYF. CDR3 DNA: TGTGCCAGCAGCTTTATTCCCCCCCCCACAGATACGCAGTATTTT.

This clone was detected only once. This sequence joins TRBV7-2 and TRBJ1-4; D is uncertain. Trimming removed 4 bases from V and 8 bases from J, with 23 bases in between. The CDR3 is made up of 17 amino acids. CDR1 is SGHTA and CDR2 is FQGNSA in the germline V gene. The CDR3 DNA reads as TGTGCCAGCAGCTCCCACGCTTCCCCGACGGTAGGAGAAAAACTGTTTTTT. Residues: CASSSHASPTVGEKLFF.